The rows below give T cell receptor beta chains drawn from one sample of a study of identical twins. TCRdb fed the 5' RACE reads into MiXCR, producing one record per CDR3 protein. Of about 790,000 distinct CDR3 sequences in the sample, over 15% were seen once. This sample also belongs to another study, concerning T cells expressing NK-cell markers.

The specimen was PBMCs. The receptors here all came from a woman under 30 in good health. The conserved cysteine and the conserved F or W are not part of the CDR3 here. The order of the fields is V gene, CDR3 protein.

TRBV12-3/TRBV12-4 | ASSYSDTGYEQY
TRBV20-1 | SASGGRGYEQY
TRBV14 | ASSGAGGYGYT
TRBV10-3 | AISENDRPGI
TRBV27 | ASSFPGAGYEQF
TRBV20-1 | SAAIAGQNTGELF
TRBV12-3/TRBV12-4 | ASSLVRGGNTEAF
TRBV27 | ASMRQGGYDQPQH
TRBV12-3/TRBV12-4 | ASSFGRMHGQPQH
TRBV29-1 | SVEAVKTQY
TRBV12-3/TRBV12-4 | ASSLRDRFEKLF
TRBV18 | ASSDRDNEQF
TRBV27 | ASSWSSGAPSQETQY